Following are 26 T cell receptor beta chains from one sample sequenced in a study of T cells expressing NK-cell markers. Following a re-call of the 5' RACE reads, TCRdb has one entry per CDR3 protein and lacks DNA. The sample includes over 120,000 distinct CDR3 sequences. Sequencing was carried out using blood T cells: a sorted CD56 or NKG2C T cell subset, CD4+ or CD8+ T cells, or bulk PBMC T cells (not recorded which). These TCRs come from a man younger than 35 in good health.

This chain joins TRBV7-2 and TRBJ2-7; TCRdb designates TRBD2, a call that cannot be tested without DNA. Germline CDR1 and CDR2: SGHTA and FQGNSA. The CDR3 loop spans 13 amino acids. CDR3 region: CASTQAGYWEQYF.

The J gene is TRBJ2-7, the V gene TRBV29-1; no DNA is available, so the TRBD1 call from TCRdb remains unchecked. The germline CDR1 and CDR2 sequences are SQVTM and ANQGSEA. This CDR3 has 12 amino acids. The CDR3 is CSVGQGNYEQYF.

This chain connects TRBV3-1 to TRBJ2-4; TCRdb designates TRBD1, a call that cannot be tested without DNA. Germline V CDR1 and CDR2: LGHDT, YNNKEL (reference sequence). This CDR3 region has 16 residues. CDR3 in amino acids: CASSQDVTPGWEIQYF.

The gene calls are TRBV5-5 and TRBJ2-5; TCRdb picks TRBD1, but there is no DNA to check that call. The CDR3 extends over 15 amino acids. The germline V gene has CDR1 SGHKS and CDR2 YYEKEE (reference sequence). The CDR3 protein is CASSLVAGAKETQYF. Full variable domain (missing parts from reference TRBV5-5 and TRBJ2-5): DAGVTQSPTHLIKTRGQQVTLRCSPISGHKSVSWYQQVLGQGPQFIFQYYEKEERGRGNFPDRFSARQFPNYSSELNVNALLLGDSALYLCASSLVAGAKETQYFGPGTRLLVL.

The chain employs TRBV19 and TRBJ1-1; absent DNA, TCRdb's TRBD1 call cannot be checked. The CDR3 spans 14 residues. Germline V gene data show CDR1 as LNHDA and CDR2 as SQIVND (reference sequence). CDR3 sequence reads: CASSMGQGNTEAFF. Full variable domain (rest looked up from reference TRBV19 and TRBJ1-1): DGGITQSPKYLFRKEGQNVTLSCEQNLNHDAMYWYRQDPGQGLRLIYYSQIVNDFQKGDIAEGYSVSREKKESFPLTVTSAQKNPTAFYLCASSMGQGNTEAFFGQGTRLTVV.

V is TRBV19 and J is TRBJ1-5. The CDR3 totals 11 residues. Germline assignment: CDR1 LNHDA and CDR2 SQIVND (reference sequence). This CDR3 reads CASKGDQPQHF. The variable domain in full, with the rest retrieved from reference TRBV19 and TRBJ1-5, is DGGITQSPKYLFRKEGQNVTLSCEQNLNHDAMYWYRQDPGQGLRLIYYSQIVNDFQKGDIAEGYSVSREKKESFPLTVTSAQKNPTAFYLCASKGDQPQHFGDGTRLSIL.

The chain recombines TRBV4-3 with TRBJ1-5; the TRBD1 assignment by TCRdb is unverifiable without DNA. The germline gives CDR1 LGHNA, CDR2 YSLEER. CDR3 length: 16 residues. CDR3 region: CASSQDRTASNQPQHF.

V gene TRBV29-1 combines with J gene TRBJ2-3; no DNA is available, so the TRBD2 call from TCRdb remains unchecked. The germline V gene has CDR1 SQVTM and CDR2 ANQGSEA. CDR3 length: 15 amino acids. CDR3 sequence: CSVDRLATSTDTQYF.

The genes are TRBV2 and TRBJ1-5. CDR3 length equals 14 residues. Germline assignment: CDR1 SNHLY and CDR2 FYNNEI. This CDR3 is CASRGRISNQPQHF.

The chain recombines TRBV20-1 with TRBJ2-7. Germline-derived CDR1 and CDR2 are DFQATT and SNEGSKA (reference sequence). The CDR3 is 14 amino acids. The CDR3 region is CSARDLGSSYEQYF.

The rearrangement uses TRBV29-1 and TRBJ2-5; TCRdb reports TRBD2, a call that lacks DNA to check it against. CDR1 and CDR2 (germline): SQVTM, ANQGSEA. The CDR3 has 13 amino acids. The CDR3 loop is CSVAAGDQETQYF.

V gene TRBV5-1 combines with J gene TRBJ2-7; no DNA is available, so the TRBD1 call from TCRdb remains unchecked. Per the germline V gene, CDR1 is SGHRS and CDR2 is YFSETQ. CDR3 length equals 15 residues. CDR3 protein: CASSPWWQGVYEQYF. Full variable domain (remainder filled in from reference TRBV5-1 and TRBJ2-7): KAGVTQTPRYLIKTRGQQVTLSCSPISGHRSVSWYQQTPGQGLQFLFEYFSETQRNKGNFPGRFSGRQFSNSRSEMNVSTLELGDSALYLCASSPWWQGVYEQYFGPGTRLTVT.

The V call is TRBV12-3 or TRBV12-4, the J call TRBJ2-1; absent DNA, TCRdb's TRBD1 call cannot be checked. The length of the CDR3 is 16 residues. The CDR3: CASSLGGIDSYNEQFF.

This sequence joins TRBV11-2 and TRBJ2-1; TCRdb designates TRBD2, a call that cannot be tested without DNA. Germline CDR1 SGHAT, CDR2 FQNNGV. CDR3 length: 12 amino acids. CDR3 in amino acids: CASSFTGEGKFF.

The V and J genes are TRBV5-6 and TRBJ2-2; the TCRdb call, TRBD2, lacks DNA for checking. The germline gives CDR1 SGHDT, CDR2 YYEEEE. This CDR3 is built from 16 residues. This CDR3 is CASSSTRGYNTGELFF. Full variable domain (rest looked up from reference TRBV5-6 and TRBJ2-2): DAGVTQSPTHLIKTRGQQVTLRCSPKSGHDTVSWYQQALGQGPQFIFQYYEEEERQRGNFPDRFSGHQFPNYSSELNVNALLLGDSALYLCASSSTRGYNTGELFFGEGSRLTVL.

This rearrangement joins TRBV12-3 or TRBV12-4 to TRBJ2-7; TCRdb's D call of TRBD2 is untestable without DNA. The CDR3 is 14 amino acids. The CDR3 sequence: CASSSTGGNYEQYF.

The V call is TRBV7-9, the J call TRBJ1-1; the TCRdb D gene call, TRBD1, has no DNA to confirm it. The CDR3 runs 12 residues. Per the germline V gene, CDR1 is SEHNR and CDR2 is FQNEAQ (reference sequence). The CDR3 protein is CASSETGSEAFF.

The chain employs TRBV4-3 and TRBJ2-7; TCRdb's D gene call, TRBD1, goes unchecked for lack of DNA. CDR1 and CDR2 (germline): LGHNA, YSLEER. This CDR3 spans 15 amino acids. CDR3 sequence: CASSQGDRVDDEQYF.

The gene calls are TRBV20-1 and TRBJ2-7. The CDR3 contains 14 residues. Germline lookup yields CDR1 DFQATT and CDR2 SNEGSKA (reference sequence). CDR3 amino acids: CSAQQISPSSEQYF.

The V and J genes are TRBV24-1 and TRBJ1-5; TCRdb designates TRBD1, a call that cannot be tested without DNA. The V gene's germline CDR1 is KGHDR and CDR2 SFDVKD. The CDR3 is made up of 15 amino acids. The CDR3 loop is CATSDVQGTYQPQHF.

The chain is built from TRBV6-2 or TRBV6-3 and TRBJ2-1; absent DNA, TCRdb's TRBD2 call cannot be checked. The germline CDR1 and CDR2 sequences are MNHEY and SVGEGT. The CDR3 covers 15 residues. The chain's CDR3 is CASRNLAGGPGEQFF.

The gene calls are TRBV20-1 and TRBJ2-7; there is no DNA to check the TCRdb D call of TRBD2. Germline values: CDR1 DFQATT, CDR2 SNEGSKA (reference sequence). This CDR3 comprises 13 residues. The CDR3: CSAKRVGSYEQYF.

This CDR3 reads CASSSRDLNSYEQYF. The chain couples TRBV7-9 to TRBJ2-7; the TCRdb call, TRBD2, lacks DNA for checking. The CDR3 is made up of 15 amino acids. In germline, CDR1 is SEHNR, CDR2 FQNEAQ (reference sequence).

The chain recombines TRBV12-3 or TRBV12-4 with TRBJ2-2; TCRdb outputs TRBD2, but without DNA this stays unchecked. CDR3 length equals 13 residues. CDR3 protein: CAIERGYTGELFF.

The chain uses TRBV9 and TRBJ2-7; TCRdb's D call of TRBD2 is untestable without DNA. Germline CDR1 SGDLS, CDR2 YYNGEE. The length of the CDR3 is 19 residues. The CDR3 protein is CASSARDGWTSGNSYEQYF. The full variable domain, in which reference TRBV9 and TRBJ2-7 provide the parts outside the CDR3, is DSGVTQTPKHLITATGQRVTLRCSPRSGDLSVYWYQQSLDQGLQFLIQYYNGEERAKGNILERFSAQQFPDLHSELNLSSLELGDSALYFCASSARDGWTSGNSYEQYFGPGTRLTVT.

The gene calls are TRBV29-1 and TRBJ2-1. Germline V CDR1 and CDR2: SQVTM, ANQGSEA. The CDR3 runs to 14 residues. The CDR3 sequence is CSAYAASARSEQFF.